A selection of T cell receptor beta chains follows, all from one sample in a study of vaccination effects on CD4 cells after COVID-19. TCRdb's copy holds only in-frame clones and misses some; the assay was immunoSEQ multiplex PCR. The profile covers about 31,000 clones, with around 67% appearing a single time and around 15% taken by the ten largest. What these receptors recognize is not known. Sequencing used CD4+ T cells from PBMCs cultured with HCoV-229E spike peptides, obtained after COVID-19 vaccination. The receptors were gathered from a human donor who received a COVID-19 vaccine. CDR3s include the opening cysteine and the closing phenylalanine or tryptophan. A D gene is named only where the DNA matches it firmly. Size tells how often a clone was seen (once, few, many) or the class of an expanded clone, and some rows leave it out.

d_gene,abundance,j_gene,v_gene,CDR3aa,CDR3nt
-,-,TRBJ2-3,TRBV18,CASSPGQIGTDTQYF,TGTGCCAGCTCACCCGGACAAATAGGCACAGATACGCAGTATTTT
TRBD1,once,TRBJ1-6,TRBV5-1,CASSLMQGDNSPLHF,TGCGCCAGCAGCTTGATGCAGGGGGATAATTCACCCCTCCACTTT
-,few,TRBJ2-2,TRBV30,CAWSVQGMDTGELFF,TGTGCCTGGAGTGTGCAGGGTATGGACACCGGGGAGCTGTTTTTT
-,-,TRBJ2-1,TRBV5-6,CASSLVVISSYNEQFF,TGTGCCAGCAGCTTGGTAGTTATTAGCTCCTACAATGAGCAGTTCTTC
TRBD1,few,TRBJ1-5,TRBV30,CAWSQGQYSNQPQHF,TGTGCCTGGAGCCAGGGACAGTATAGCAATCAGCCCCAGCATTTT
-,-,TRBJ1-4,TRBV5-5,CASSSRDWSEKLFF,TGTGCCAGCAGCAGCCGGGACTGGAGTGAAAAACTGTTTTTT
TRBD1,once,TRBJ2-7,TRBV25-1,CATSTGSNYEQYF,TGTGCCACGTCGACAGGGTCTAACTATGAGCAGTACTTC
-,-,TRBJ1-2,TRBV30,CAWSVSQNYGYTF,TGTGCCTGGAGTGTAAGTCAGAACTATGGCTACACCTTC
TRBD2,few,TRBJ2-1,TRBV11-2,CASSFLLAGGVDEQFF,TGTGCCAGCAGCTTCTTACTAGCGGGGGGTGTGGATGAGCAGTTCTTC
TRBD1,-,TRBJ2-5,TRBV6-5,CASREDRVGTQYF,TGTGCCAGCAGAGAGGACAGGGTCGGGACCCAGTACTTC
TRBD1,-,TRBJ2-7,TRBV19,CASSNPGTGSYEQYF,TGTGCCAGTAGTAACCCTGGGACAGGGTCCTACGAGCAGTACTTC
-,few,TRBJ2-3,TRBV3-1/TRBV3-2,CASSQEAGRGTQYF,TGTGCCAGCAGCCAAGAGGCGGGTAGAGGTACGCAGTATTTT
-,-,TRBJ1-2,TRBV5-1,CASSLVRDGPYGYTF,TGCGCCAGCAGCCTCGTCCGGGACGGTCCATATGGCTACACCTTC
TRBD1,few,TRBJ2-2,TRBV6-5,CASRRQGARGELFF,TGTGCCAGCAGAAGACAGGGGGCGCGCGGGGAGCTGTTTTTT
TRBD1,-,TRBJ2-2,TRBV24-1,CATSDGAGTGILTGELFF,TGTGCCACCAGTGATGGTGCCGGGACAGGGATCCTCACCGGGGAGCTGTTTTTT
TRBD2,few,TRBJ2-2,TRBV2,CASIGLAGNTGELFF,TGTGCCAGCATAGGACTAGCGGGAAACACCGGGGAGCTGTTTTTT
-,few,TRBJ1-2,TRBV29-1,CSVLRGRDGYTF,TGCAGCGTTCTGCGGGGAAGAGATGGCTACACCTTC
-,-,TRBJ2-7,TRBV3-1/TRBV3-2,CASSFRRGTHEQYF,TGTGCCAGCAGCTTTAGACGAGGGACCCACGAGCAGTACTTC
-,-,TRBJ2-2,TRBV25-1,CASSEVRTNTGELFF,TGTGCCAGCAGTGAAGTAAGGACTAACACCGGGGAGCTGTTTTTT
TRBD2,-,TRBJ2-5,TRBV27,CASSLFSGRASTGGTQYF,TGTGCCAGCAGTTTATTTAGCGGGAGGGCCAGTACTGGTGGGACCCAGTACTTC
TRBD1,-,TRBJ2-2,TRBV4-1,CASSPGTANTGELFF,TGCGCCAGCAGCCCGGGGACAGCAAACACCGGGGAGCTGTTTTTT
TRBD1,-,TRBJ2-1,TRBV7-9,CASSPGQKYNEQFF,TGTGCCAGCAGCCCGGGACAGAAGTACAATGAGCAGTTCTTC
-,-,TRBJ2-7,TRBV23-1,CASSQSWNRATYEQYF,TGCGCCAGCAGTCAATCGTGGAACAGGGCAACCTACGAGCAGTACTTC
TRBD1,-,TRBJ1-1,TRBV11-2,CASVSWDSLNTEAFF,TGTGCCAGCGTTTCGTGGGACAGCTTGAACACTGAAGCTTTCTTT
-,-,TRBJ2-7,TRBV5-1,CASSFLGDTYEQYF,TGCGCCAGCAGCTTCCTGGGGGACACCTACGAGCAGTACTTC
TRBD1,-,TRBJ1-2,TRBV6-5,CASSYGTEANYGYTF,TGTGCCAGCAGTTACGGGACAGAAGCTAACTATGGCTACACCTTC
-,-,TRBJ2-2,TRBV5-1,CASSLGLANTGELFF,TGCGCCAGCAGCTTGGGGCTAGCCAACACCGGGGAGCTGTTTTTT
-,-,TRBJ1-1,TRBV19,CASSSSRNTEAFF,TGTGCCAGTAGTTCATCGCGGAACACTGAAGCTTTCTTT
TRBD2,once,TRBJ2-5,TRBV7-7,CASSPTLAGGTGVGETQYF,TGTGCCAGCAGCCCCACCCTAGCGGGGGGGACGGGGGTTGGAGAGACCCAGTACTTC
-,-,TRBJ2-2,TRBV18,CASSPDPENTGELFF,TGTGCCAGCTCACCAGACCCAGAAAACACCGGGGAGCTGTTTTTT
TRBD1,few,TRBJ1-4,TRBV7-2,CASSLALTGGYEKLFF,TGTGCCAGCAGCTTAGCCTTGACAGGGGGCTATGAAAAACTGTTTTTT
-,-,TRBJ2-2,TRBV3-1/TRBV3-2,CASSHTGEGGELFF,TGTGCCAGCAGCCACACAGGGGAGGGCGGGGAGCTGTTTTTT
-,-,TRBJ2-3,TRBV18,CASSPPGYLRDTDTQYF,TGTGCCAGCTCACCACCCGGCTATCTGCGGGACACAGATACGCAGTATTTT
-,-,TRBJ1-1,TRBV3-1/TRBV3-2,CASSQLPTGNTEAFF,TGTGCCAGCAGCCAACTCCCGACGGGGAACACTGAAGCTTTCTTT
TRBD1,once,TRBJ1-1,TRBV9,CASSVRTGGNTEAFF,TGTGCCAGCAGCGTACGGACAGGGGGAAACACTGAAGCTTTCTTT
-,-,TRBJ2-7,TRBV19,CASSITAGSYEQYF,TGTGCCAGTAGTATTACTGCAGGCTCCTACGAGCAGTACTTC
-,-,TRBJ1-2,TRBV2,CASSERRSYGYTF,TGTGCCAGCAGTGAGAGGAGGAGCTATGGCTACACCTTC
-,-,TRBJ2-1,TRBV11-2,CASSLQGGSAGVSNEQFF,TGTGCCAGCAGCCTCCAGGGGGGTTCAGCGGGGGTATCCAATGAGCAGTTCTTC
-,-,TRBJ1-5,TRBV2,CASSVRQNNQPQHF,TGTGCCAGCAGTGTCCGACAGAACAATCAGCCCCAGCATTTT
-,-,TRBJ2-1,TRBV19,CASTPLPAFSYNEQFF,TGTGCCAGTACCCCCCTCCCAGCCTTCTCTTACAATGAGCAGTTCTTC